This passage covers 26 T cell receptor beta chains from one sample sequenced in a study of response to subunit inactivated influenza vaccine. TCRdb redid the calling of the RT-PCR reads with MiXCR, one entry per CDR3 protein. The sample lists more than 450,000 distinct CDR3 sequences; approximately 7.6% were seen once. The starting material was PBMCs from blood, obtained 23 months after vaccination. These receptor sequences come from a man between 50 and 75 years old who received an inactivated influenza vaccine.

The rearrangement uses TRBV20-1 and TRBJ2-7, with 7 bases aligning to TRBD2. The CDR3 runs to 13 residues. Germline CDR1 reads DFQATT; CDR2 reads SNEGSKA (reference sequence). V shed 0 bases, J shed 5 bases, and the junction held 4 bases outside the gene matches. CDR3 protein: CSAREREINEQYF. The CDR3 DNA reads as TGCAGTGCTAGAGAGCGGGAGATAAACGAGCAGTACTTC.

Ten or more counts support this clonotype. The chain is built from TRBV24-1 and TRBJ2-1, with D maybe TRBD2 (6 bases). The CDR3 sequence is 16 residues long. Germline V gene lookup returns CDR1 KGHDR and CDR2 SFDVKD. V lost 2 bases and J lost 7, with 17 bases in between. The CDR3 loop reads CATSDSGRRGRNEQFF. DNA of the CDR3: TGTGCCACCAGTGATTCAGGCCGTCGGGGGAGGAATGAGCAGTTCTTC.

The V call is TRBV20-1, the J call TRBJ2-7; D ambiguous. The CDR3 length is 14 residues. The V and J ends lost 8 bases and 7 bases respectively, with 24 bases between them. Germline V lookup: CDR1 DFQATT, CDR2 SNEGSKA (reference sequence). CDR3 sequence reads: CSTWRQGISGEQYF. The DNA of the CDR3 is TGCAGTACTTGGCGGCAAGGGATTTCCGGGGAGCAGTACTTC.

This clonotype was detected ten times or more. The V call is TRBV10-3, the J call TRBJ2-1; 8 positions match TRBD1. Germline V gene data show CDR1 as ENHRY and CDR2 as SYGVKD. V lost 7 bases to trimming and J lost 2 bases; unmatched junction nucleotides: 7. This CDR3 contains 15 residues. CDR3 DNA sequence: TGTGCCATCAAGGACAGGGATATAACCTACAATGAGCAGTTCTTC. Translating it yields CAIKDRDITYNEQFF.

In its sample, this clonotype was seen many times. This sequence joins TRBV7-2 and TRBJ2-1; D unresolved. Germline values: CDR1 SGHTA, CDR2 FQGNSA. This CDR3 is 15 amino acids long. Deletions cut 2 bases from V and 4 bases from J, with 12 bases between. The CDR3 spells CASSLSLDKYNEQFF. Written as DNA, the CDR3 is TGTGCCAGCAGCTTATCCTTAGACAAATACAATGAGCAGTTCTTC.

V and J are TRBV20-1 and TRBJ2-1; 9 positions match TRBD2. This CDR3 has 15 amino acids. Germline assignment: CDR1 DFQATT and CDR2 SNEGSKA (reference sequence). The trim removed 5 bases at V and 2 bases at J, leaving 7 bases unmatched. The CDR3 spells CSAHLVAGAYNEQFF. CDR3 nucleotide sequence: TGCAGTGCTCACCTAGTAGCGGGAGCCTACAATGAGCAGTTCTTC.

The gene calls are TRBV20-1 and TRBJ2-7; D possibly corresponds to TRBD1 (5 bases). CDR3 length: 12 amino acids. Germline V gives CDR1 DFQATT, CDR2 SNEGSKA (reference sequence). V lost 5 bases to trimming and J lost 7 bases, with 15 bases between them. CDR3 bases: TGCAGTGCTTCGACAGAGACGTGGGAGCAGTACTTC. Its translation is CSASTETWEQYF.

This clonotype was counted at least ten times. The rearrangement uses TRBV5-5 and TRBJ2-5; D gene ambiguous. Germline assignment: CDR1 SGHKS and CDR2 YYEKEE (reference sequence). This CDR3 has 16 amino acids. The V and J ends lost 0 bases and 1 base respectively, with 13 bases between them. The CDR3 spells CASSLVVSSLQETQYF. CDR3 coding DNA: TGTGCCAGCAGCTTGGTAGTCAGTTCTCTCCAAGAGACCCAGTACTTC.

The V gene is TRBV29-1, the J gene TRBJ2-7; D is possibly TRBD1 (5 bases). From germline, CDR1 is SQVTM and CDR2 ANQGSEA. The CDR3 extends over 13 amino acids. The V gene lost 6 bases and the J gene lost 4 bases, with 16 bases spanning the gap. CDR3 DNA sequence: TGCAGCGTCGCTCCATTTCAGGGATACGAGCAGTACTTC. This translates into CSVAPFQGYEQYF.

This clonotype was recorded many times. The chain joins TRBV3-1 to TRBJ2-1; the D call may be TRBD1 or TRBD2 (5 bases each). Germline V gene sequence: CDR1 LGHDT, CDR2 YNNKEL (reference sequence). This CDR3 comprises 15 residues. The V end lost 4 bases, the J end lost 0 bases, and 10 bases lay between the germline ends. CDR3 amino acids: CASSPPGRSYNEQFF. As DNA, the CDR3 is TGTGCCAGCAGCCCCCCGGGACGCTCCTACAATGAGCAGTTCTTC.

The table lists this clonotype with many counts. The chain combines TRBV20-1 with TRBJ2-7; TRBD2 agrees at 14 bases. After removal of 5 bases from V and 4 bases from J, the junction contained 4 bases not matched to a gene. Germline V lookup: CDR1 DFQATT, CDR2 SNEGSKA (reference sequence). The CDR3 loop spans 14 amino acids. The CDR3 DNA is TGCAGTGCTGGACTAGCGGGAGGTGGTTACGAGCAGTACTTC. This encodes CSAGLAGGGYEQYF.

In its sample, this clonotype was seen a few times. The chain combines TRBV28 with TRBJ1-6; D gene unclear. From germline, CDR1 is MDHEN and CDR2 SYDVKM. The CDR3 loop spans 17 amino acids. The ends were cut back, 1 base at V and 3 bases at J, with 13 bases in the middle. CDR3 in DNA: TGTGCCAGCAGTTTATCCCTCGACGGTTTCTATAATTCACCCCTCCACTTT. Translation gives CASSLSLDGFYNSPLHF.

V and J are TRBV28 and TRBJ1-1; D gene unclear. The germline CDR1 and CDR2 sequences are MDHEN and SYDVKM. This CDR3 is 10 amino acids long. V was trimmed by 4 bases and J by 10 bases, leaving 7 bases between them. This CDR3 reads CASSSSRAFF. DNA of the CDR3: TGTGCCAGCAGTTCCTCTAGAGCTTTCTTT.

This clonotype was detected many times. The V gene is TRBV12-3 or TRBV12-4, the J gene TRBJ2-7; a weak D match, TRBD1 (6 bases). The CDR3 has 13 residues. Trimming took off 5 bases at V and 3 bases at J, with 11 bases between the two ends. Here the CDR3 reads CASSPGTNYEQYF. The CDR3 nucleotides read TGTGCCAGCAGTCCCGGGACAAACTACGAGCAGTACTTC.

A few counts support this clonotype. This chain joins TRBV2 and TRBJ2-7; TRBD1 agrees at 8 bases. The CDR3 runs 11 residues. Germline assignment: CDR1 SNHLY and CDR2 FYNNEI. Trimming took 4 bases from V and 11 from J; bases not matched to a gene: 4. The CDR3, as DNA: TGTGCCAGCAGTGCCCTGGGACAGGAGTACTTC. Protein sequence: CASSALGQEYF.

As regards this clonotype: A single base separates this from a much larger clone, so it may be a read error. The rearrangement joins TRBV20-1 to TRBJ2-1, with 8 bases identical to TRBD1. Germline CDR1 DFQATT, CDR2 SNEGSKA (reference sequence). V was pared by 4 bases and J by 1 base, with 9 bases of the junction left unmatched. The CDR3 totals 16 residues. Here the CDR3 reads CSAINLDRVSYNEQFF. The CDR3 DNA sequence: TGCAGTGCTATCAACTTGGACAGGGTGTCCTACAATGAGCAGTTCTTC.

This clonotype was recorded a few times. V usage is TRBV7-2 and J usage is TRBJ2-7, with D unresolved. V lost 2 bases and J lost 7, with 12 bases in between. The germline V gene encodes CDR1 SGHTA and CDR2 FQGNSA. This CDR3 is built from 13 residues. The DNA of the CDR3 is TGTGCCAGCAGCTTAACCCAACTGAGGGAGCAGTACTTC. Amino acids: CASSLTQLREQYF.

The chain combines TRBV20-1 with TRBJ2-1; D uncertain. Germline values: CDR1 DFQATT, CDR2 SNEGSKA (reference sequence). Trimming removed 2 bases from V and 0 bases from J, with 5 bases in between. The CDR3 length is 13 residues. CDR3 sequence (DNA): TGCAGTGCTAGATTTGGCTCCTACAATGAGCAGTTCTTC. Translated, it gives CSARFGSYNEQFF.

This clonotype was counted many times. The chain joins TRBV5-6 to TRBJ2-1; D gene ambiguous. Germline V CDR1 and CDR2: SGHDT, YYEEEE. V lost 1 base, J lost 12 bases, and 23 bases lay in between. The CDR3 spans 16 residues. The chain's CDR3 is CASSLMVEHANEWQFF. The CDR3 DNA reads as TGTGCCAGCAGCTTGATGGTGGAACATGCCAATGAGTGGCAGTTCTTC.

This clonotype was detected only a few times. The V call is TRBV20-1, the J call TRBJ2-7; D unclear. There are 12 residues in the CDR3. Germline V gives CDR1 DFQATT, CDR2 SNEGSKA (reference sequence). V lost 4 bases, J lost 4 bases, and 11 bases lay in between. CDR3 nucleotides: TGCAGTGCTAAACCGTCTATGTACGAGCAGTACTTC. Protein: CSAKPSMYEQYF.

This clonotype has at least ten counts. The chain joins TRBV3-1 to TRBJ1-2; D might be TRBD1 (6 bases). The CDR3 consists of 14 residues. The germline V gene has CDR1 LGHDT and CDR2 YNNKEL (reference sequence). Trimming removed 6 bases from V and 5 bases from J, with 16 bases in between. The CDR3 DNA follows: TGTGCCAGCAGGGACTCCGGGACACCTTATGGCTACACCTTC. Translating it yields CASRDSGTPYGYTF. The complete variable domain, with remaining parts taken from reference TRBV3-1 and TRBJ1-2, reads DTAVSQTPKYLVTQMGNDKSIKCEQNLGHDTMYWYKQDSKKFLKIMFSYNNKELIINETVPNRFSPKSPDKAHLNLHINSLELGDSAVYFCASRDSGTPYGYTFGSGTRLTVV.

The rearrangement uses TRBV20-1 and TRBJ2-1; TRBD2 matches 8 bases. The germline gives CDR1 DFQATT, CDR2 SNEGSKA (reference sequence). With 6 bases clipped from V and 7 bases from J, the junction kept 11 bases outside the gene matches. The CDR3 runs to 14 residues. CDR3: CSAPDGRGGNEQFF. In DNA form, the CDR3 reads TGCAGTGCCCCGGACGGCCGCGGGGGGAATGAGCAGTTCTTC.

This clonotype was found a few times. V usage is TRBV12-3 or TRBV12-4 and J usage is TRBJ2-5; possible D gene TRBD2, 6 bases. V lost 3 bases and J lost 4, with 12 bases in between. This CDR3 has 14 amino acids. CDR3 amino acids: CASSFLRRGETQYF. DNA of the CDR3: TGTGCCAGCAGTTTCCTGAGGCGGGGAGAGACCCAGTACTTC.

The J gene is TRBJ2-2, the V gene TRBV6-2 or TRBV6-3; D is perhaps TRBD1 (5 bases). The CDR3 runs to 15 residues. V was cut by 1 base and J by 7 bases, with 13 bases left in between. From germline, CDR1 is MNHEY and CDR2 SVGEGT. In nucleotides, the CDR3 is TGTGCCAGCAGTTACTGGGGCGCCGAGCGCGGGGAGCTGTTTTTT. Amino acids: CASSYWGAERGELFF.

CDR3 loop: CASSSPDLAGGPSYEQYF. The CDR3 coding sequence is TGTGCCAGCAGTTCTCCGGACCTAGCGGGAGGGCCCTCCTACGAGCAGTACTTC. This chain joins TRBV28 and TRBJ2-7, with TRBD2 matching over 12 bases. After removal of 4 bases from V and 0 bases from J, the junction contained 10 bases not matched to a gene. The CDR3 runs to 18 residues. Germline V gene sequence: CDR1 MDHEN, CDR2 SYDVKM.

Only a few counts were recorded for this clonotype. This chain uses TRBV15 with TRBJ2-7, with TRBD1 matching over 8 bases. Germline loops: CDR1 LNHNV, CDR2 YYDKDF (reference sequence). V lost 0 bases to trimming and J lost 5 bases; unmatched junction nucleotides: 6. The CDR3 is 15 amino acids. CDR3 in amino acids: CATSRDLSGGNEQYF. The CDR3 bases are TGTGCCACCAGCAGAGATCTGTCAGGGGGCAACGAGCAGTACTTC.